This T cell receptor beta chain was found in a study of shared clonotypes between healthy human individuals. Study background: CD8 memory received one plate per donor, CD8 naive two, CD4 memory three and CD4 naive three.

The CDR3 extends over 14 amino acids. Germline V gene data show CDR1 as SGHDT and CDR2 as YYEEEE. With 4 bases removed from V and 2 bases from J, the gap between germline ends came to 13 bases. Terminally differentiated effector memory CD45RA+ cells were left out of the naive CD8 fraction, which was CD45RO-negative and positively selected for CCR7. The donor population consisted of healthy HIV-negative adults with no recent acute infections or vaccinations. TCRdb's copy holds only in-frame clones and misses some; the assay was immunoSEQ multiplex PCR. The table includes around 1.9 million clones, around 93% detected once.

The TCR originated in a man in his late teens or twenties in good health. Some clones in this sample may be carry-over from other donors' samples. V and J are TRBV5-6 and TRBJ2-7; D is tentatively TRBD1 or TRBD2 (5 bases each). Material for sequencing was naive CD8+ T cells from PBMCs. CDR3 sequence (DNA): TGTGCCAGCAGCCCCTCAGGGAGACCCTACGAGCAGTACTTC. The encoded protein is CASSPSGRPYEQYF.